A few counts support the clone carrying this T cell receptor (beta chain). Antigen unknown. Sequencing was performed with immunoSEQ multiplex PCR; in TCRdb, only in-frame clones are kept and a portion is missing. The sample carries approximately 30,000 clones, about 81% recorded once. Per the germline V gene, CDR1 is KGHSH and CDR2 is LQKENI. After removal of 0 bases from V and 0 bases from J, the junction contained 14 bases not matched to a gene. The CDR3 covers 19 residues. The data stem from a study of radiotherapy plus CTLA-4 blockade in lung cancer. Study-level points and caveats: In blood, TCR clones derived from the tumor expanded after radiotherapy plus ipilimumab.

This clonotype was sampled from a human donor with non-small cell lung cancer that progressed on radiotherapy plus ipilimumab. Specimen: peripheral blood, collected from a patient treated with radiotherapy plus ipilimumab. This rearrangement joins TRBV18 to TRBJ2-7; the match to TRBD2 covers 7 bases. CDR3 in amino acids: CASSPPWDYSQTSSYEQYF. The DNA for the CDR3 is TGTGCCAGCTCACCACCCTGGGACTACTCTCAAACCTCCTCCTACGAGCAGTACTTC. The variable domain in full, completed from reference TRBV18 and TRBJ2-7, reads NAGVMQNPRHLVRRRGQEARLRCSPMKGHSHVYWYRQLPEEGLKFMVYLQKENIIDESGMPKERFSAEFPKEGPSILRIQQVVRGDSAAYFCASSPPWDYSQTSSYEQYFGPGTRLTVT.